This T cell receptor (beta chain) was found in a study of OX40 agonist ivuxolimab in advanced cancers. The wider study: Patients enrolled in dose escalation were diagnosed with hepatocellular carcinoma, melanoma, renal cell or head and neck cancer. Two patients with cutaneous melanoma and one with hepatocellular carcinoma, three in total, showed partial responses. Regarding the study as a whole: Relative to CD4+ cells, CD8+ T cells on average had more expanded clones. Near-lowest levels of clonal expansion characterized partial responders at 0.1-3.0 mg/kg.

TCRdb's table, derived via immunoSEQ multiplex PCR, lists solely in-frame clones and lacks some. The sample has 70,000 to 95,000 clones; about 86% are singletons. Germline V gives CDR1 SGDLS, CDR2 YYNGEE. Trimming removed 1 base at V and 0 bases at J, with 12 bases between. The CDR3 spans 16 residues. With respect to this clone: Its antigen remains unidentified.

This sequence was found in an adult with an advanced solid tumor such as melanoma, head and neck, liver or kidney cancer. Material: CD4+ or CD8+ T cells sorted from blood, obtained in a trial of the OX40 agonist ivuxolimab. The chain recombines TRBV9 with TRBJ2-3; a possible D gene is TRBD2 (6 bases). This chain's CDR3 is CASSVKGLASTDTQYF. Here the CDR3 DNA reads TGTGCCAGCAGCGTAAAGGGACTGGCTAGCACAGATACGCAGTATTTT.